What follows describes a single T cell receptor beta chain. Only a few counts were recorded for this clone. The antigen it recognizes is unknown. No much larger clone is present one base from it, and per-base qualities are unavailable. This sample is drawn from a study of cytomegalovirus exposure and HLA in healthy donors listed by TCRdb under 2017. The study in broad terms: The 500 to 800 repertoires of the first cohort and the approximately 110 validation repertoires were produced on the same platform, according to a later analysis. Along with the roughly 670-subject first cohort, a separate validation cohort of over 90 different subjects was used. The study aimed to test whether signatures of past pathogen exposure could be identified by cataloging public T cell receptors. The study combined high-throughput TCR immunosequencing, statistical association of individual TCRs with disease status, and machine learning to predict cytomegalovirus infection status.

The donors were included in the validation cohort of roughly 120 subjects, a group kept apart from the roughly 680-subject first cohort. The paper's findings and limits, for the study overall: The classifier was reported to diagnose cytomegalovirus status with high specificity and sensitivity in both the original and validation cohorts. According to the authors, the approach could potentially be generalized to other disease states and immunological phenotypes. The validation cohort had no HLA typing available for a later analysis, so co-occurrence within that cohort was assessed over all 130 or so repertoires. While some public TCRs were present in many individuals, most TCR sequences turned up only very rarely across donors. In vitro tests confirmed that a few of the cytomegalovirus-associated TCR beta chains recognize cytomegalovirus antigens. Subsequent analysis determined that TCRs grouped into clusters in the first cohort also showed a tendency toward co-occurrence across the 120 or so validation repertoires, and 85% to 95% of cluster scores exceeded 0. A total of around 150 TCR beta chains were listed by the study as associated with cytomegalovirus.

CDR1 and CDR2 were assigned from the germline V gene (reference sequence) as MNHNY and SVGAGI. The CDR3 runs 14 amino acids, cysteine and phenylalanine included. Only the CDR3 portion is preserved as DNA: 42 bases, with reading frame beginning at the first base. V is shortened by 6 bases, J by 3 bases, and the region joining them spans 14 bases. The library was built by means of the immunoSEQ multiplex PCR assay. Per the original workflow: A statistical classification framework was built to diagnose cytomegalovirus status from the catalog of TCR beta chain sequences. Sourced from immuneACCESS, this table was stored by TCRdb with only in-frame sequences that have V and J called. A share of the clones is absent; for the studies checked, an unresolved V gene accounts for under half, and the remainder has no known explanation. V and J calls plus clone size are reproduced from that table; the DNA served to infer D and trimming. This sample comprises 100,000 to 150,000 clones, around 88% of them detected only once. About 5.3% of the sample is in the top ten clones.

The sequence was obtained from a man between 18 and 35 years old in good health and CMV-seronegative. Recombination joined TRBV6-6 with TRBJ1-1, and possibly TRBD1, on 6 matching bases. Sequencing used PBMCs. For the CDR3, the sequence is CASRPGGKDTEAFF. Read as DNA, the sequence is TGTGCCAGCAGGCCGGGGGGCAAGGACACTGAAGCTTTCTTT.